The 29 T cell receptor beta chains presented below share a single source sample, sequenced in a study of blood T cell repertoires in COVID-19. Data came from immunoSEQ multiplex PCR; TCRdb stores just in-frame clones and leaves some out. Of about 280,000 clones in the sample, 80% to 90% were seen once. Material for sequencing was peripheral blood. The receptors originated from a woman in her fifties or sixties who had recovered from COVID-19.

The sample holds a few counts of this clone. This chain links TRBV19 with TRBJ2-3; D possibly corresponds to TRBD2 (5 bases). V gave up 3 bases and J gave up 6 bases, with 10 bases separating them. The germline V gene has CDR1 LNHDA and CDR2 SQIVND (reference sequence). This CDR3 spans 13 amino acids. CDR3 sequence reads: CASSMGVGDTQYF. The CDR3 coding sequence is TGTGCCAGTAGTATGGGAGTCGGCGATACGCAGTATTTT.

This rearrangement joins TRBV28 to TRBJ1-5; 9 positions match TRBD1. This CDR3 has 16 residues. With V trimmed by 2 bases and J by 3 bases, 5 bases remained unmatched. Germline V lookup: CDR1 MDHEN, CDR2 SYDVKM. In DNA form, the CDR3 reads TGTGCCAGCAGTTTAACGACAGGGGGTTTCAATCAGCCCCAGCATTTT. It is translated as CASSLTTGGFNQPQHF.

Written as DNA, the CDR3 is TGTGCCAGCAGCCCACAGGGGGCTGGTTATGGCTACACCTTC. Amino acids: CASSPQGAGYGYTF. V and J are TRBV7-2 and TRBJ1-2; 9 nucleotides agree with TRBD1. The V and J ends lost 5 bases and 5 bases, in that order; junction bases with no gene match: 6. The CDR3 is made up of 14 amino acids. In germline, CDR1 is SGHTA, CDR2 FQGNSA.

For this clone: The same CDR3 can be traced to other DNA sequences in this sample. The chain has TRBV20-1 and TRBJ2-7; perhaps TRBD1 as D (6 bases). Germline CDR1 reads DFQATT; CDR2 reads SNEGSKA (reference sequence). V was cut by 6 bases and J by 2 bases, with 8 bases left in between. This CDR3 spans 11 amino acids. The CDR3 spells CSARTAYEQYF. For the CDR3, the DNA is TGCAGTGCCCGGACAGCCTACGAGCAGTACTTC.

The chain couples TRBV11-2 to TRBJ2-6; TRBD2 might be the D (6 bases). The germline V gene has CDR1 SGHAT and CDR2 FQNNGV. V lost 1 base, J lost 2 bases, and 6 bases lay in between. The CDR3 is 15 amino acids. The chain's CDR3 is CASSLGLAGANVLTF. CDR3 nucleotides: TGTGCCAGCAGCTTAGGACTAGCTGGGGCCAACGTCCTGACTTTC.

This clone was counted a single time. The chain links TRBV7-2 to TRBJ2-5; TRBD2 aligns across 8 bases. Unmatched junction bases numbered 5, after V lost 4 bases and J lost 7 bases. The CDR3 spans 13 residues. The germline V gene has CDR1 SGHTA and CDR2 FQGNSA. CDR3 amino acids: CASSSTSAGTQYF. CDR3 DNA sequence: TGTGCCAGCAGCTCGACTAGCGCTGGGACCCAGTACTTC.

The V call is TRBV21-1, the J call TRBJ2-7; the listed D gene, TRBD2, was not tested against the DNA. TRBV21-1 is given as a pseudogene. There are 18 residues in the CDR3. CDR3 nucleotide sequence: TGTGCCAGCATCGGACCATCGGGGACTTGGGAGATCCCCTACGAGCAGTACTTC. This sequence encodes CASIGPSGTWEIPYEQYF.

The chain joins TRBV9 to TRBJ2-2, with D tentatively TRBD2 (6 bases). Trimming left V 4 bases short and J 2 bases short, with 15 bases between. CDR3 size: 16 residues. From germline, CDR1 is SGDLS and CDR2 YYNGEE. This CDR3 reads CASSSPSATNTGELFF. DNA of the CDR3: TGTGCCAGCAGCTCTCCTAGCGCGACAAACACCGGGGAGCTGTTTTTT.

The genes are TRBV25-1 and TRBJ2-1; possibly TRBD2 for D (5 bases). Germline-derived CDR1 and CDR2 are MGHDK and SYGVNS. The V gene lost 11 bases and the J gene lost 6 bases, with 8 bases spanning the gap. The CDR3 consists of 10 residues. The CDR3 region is CASGGNEQFF. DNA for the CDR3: TGTGCCTCCGGAGGCAATGAGCAGTTCTTC. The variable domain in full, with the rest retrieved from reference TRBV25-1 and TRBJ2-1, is EADIYQTPRYLVIGTGKKITLECSQTMGHDKMYWYQQDPGMELHLIHYSYGVNSTEKGDLSSESTVSRIRTEHFPLTLESARPSHTSQYLCASGGNEQFFGPGTRLTVL.

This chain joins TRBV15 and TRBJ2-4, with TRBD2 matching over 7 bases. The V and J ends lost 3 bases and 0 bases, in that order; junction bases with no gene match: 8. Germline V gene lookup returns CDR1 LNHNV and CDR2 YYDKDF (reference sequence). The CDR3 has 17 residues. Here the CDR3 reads CATSSRMGGLAKNIQYF. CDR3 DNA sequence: TGTGCCACCAGCAGCCGAATGGGAGGGTTAGCCAAAAACATTCAGTACTTC.

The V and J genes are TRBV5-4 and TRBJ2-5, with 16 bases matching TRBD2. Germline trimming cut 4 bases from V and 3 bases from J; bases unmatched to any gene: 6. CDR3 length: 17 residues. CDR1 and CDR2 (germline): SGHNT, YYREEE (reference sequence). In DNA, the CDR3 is TGTGCCAGCAGCCTGGGACTAGCGGGAGGGGTTGAAGAGACCCAGTACTTC. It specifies CASSLGLAGGVEETQYF.

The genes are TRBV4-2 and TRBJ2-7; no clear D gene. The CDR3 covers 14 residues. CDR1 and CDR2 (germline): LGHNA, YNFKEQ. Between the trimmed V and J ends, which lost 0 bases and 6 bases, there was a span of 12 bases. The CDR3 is CASSQDRLVSEQYF. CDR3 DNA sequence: TGTGCCAGCAGCCAAGATAGGCTAGTAAGCGAGCAGTACTTC.

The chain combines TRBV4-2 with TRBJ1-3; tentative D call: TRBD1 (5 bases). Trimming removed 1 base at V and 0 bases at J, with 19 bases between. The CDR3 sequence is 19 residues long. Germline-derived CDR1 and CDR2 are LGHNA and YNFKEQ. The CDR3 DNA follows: TGTGCCAGCAGCCAAGGAAGGGATCGGGGGTTCCGCTCTGGAAACACCATATATTTT. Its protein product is CASSQGRDRGFRSGNTIYF.

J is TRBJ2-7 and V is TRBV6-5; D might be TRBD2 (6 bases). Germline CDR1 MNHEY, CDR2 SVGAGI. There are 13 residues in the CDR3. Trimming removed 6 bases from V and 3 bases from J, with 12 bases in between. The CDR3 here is CASRRHGSYEQYF. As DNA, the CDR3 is TGTGCCAGCAGGCGCCACGGGAGCTACGAGCAGTACTTC.

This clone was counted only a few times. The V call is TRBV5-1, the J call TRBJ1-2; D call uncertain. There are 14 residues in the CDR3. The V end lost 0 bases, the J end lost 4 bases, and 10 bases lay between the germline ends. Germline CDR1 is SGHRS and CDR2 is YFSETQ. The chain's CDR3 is CASSLDSPSYGYTF. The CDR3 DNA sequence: TGCGCCAGCAGCTTGGATTCCCCGAGCTATGGCTACACCTTC. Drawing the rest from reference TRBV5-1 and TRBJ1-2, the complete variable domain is KAGVTQTPRYLIKTRGQQVTLSCSPISGHRSVSWYQQTPGQGLQFLFEYFSETQRNKGNFPGRFSGRQFSNSRSEMNVSTLELGDSALYLCASSLDSPSYGYTFGSGTRLTVV.

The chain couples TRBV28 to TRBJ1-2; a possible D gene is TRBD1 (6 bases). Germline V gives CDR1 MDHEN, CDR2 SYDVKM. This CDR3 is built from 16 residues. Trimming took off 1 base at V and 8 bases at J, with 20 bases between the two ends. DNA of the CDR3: TGTGCCAGCAGTTTATCGGGGGGGGTACAGGGTTCCGGCTACACCTTC. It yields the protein CASSLSGGVQGSGYTF.

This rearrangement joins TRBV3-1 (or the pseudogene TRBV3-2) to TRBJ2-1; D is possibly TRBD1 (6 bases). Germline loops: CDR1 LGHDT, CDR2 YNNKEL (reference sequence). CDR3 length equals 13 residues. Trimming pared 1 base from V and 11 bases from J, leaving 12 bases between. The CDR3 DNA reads TGTGCCAGCAGCCAAGGAGGAAGGGGGAAGCAGTTCTTC. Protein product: CASSQGGRGKQFF.

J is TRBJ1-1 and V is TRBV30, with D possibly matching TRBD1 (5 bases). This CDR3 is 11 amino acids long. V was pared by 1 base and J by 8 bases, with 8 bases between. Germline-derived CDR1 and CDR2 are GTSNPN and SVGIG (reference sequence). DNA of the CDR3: TGTGCCTGGAGTGCGACAGAAGAAGCTTTCTTT. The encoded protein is CAWSATEEAFF.

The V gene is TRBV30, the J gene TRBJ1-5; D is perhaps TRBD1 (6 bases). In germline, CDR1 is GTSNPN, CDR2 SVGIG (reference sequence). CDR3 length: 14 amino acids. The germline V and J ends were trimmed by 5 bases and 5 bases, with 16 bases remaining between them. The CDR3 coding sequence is TGTGCCTGGGATTCGATGGGGGCCGATCAGCCCCAGCATTTT. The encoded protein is CAWDSMGADQPQHF.

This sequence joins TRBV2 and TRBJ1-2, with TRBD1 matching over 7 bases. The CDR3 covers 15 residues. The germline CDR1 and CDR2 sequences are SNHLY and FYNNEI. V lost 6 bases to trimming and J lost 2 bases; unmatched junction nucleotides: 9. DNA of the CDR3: TGTGCCAGCAGCGAGACAGGGCTTCTAAACTATGGCTACACCTTC. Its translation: CASSETGLLNYGYTF.

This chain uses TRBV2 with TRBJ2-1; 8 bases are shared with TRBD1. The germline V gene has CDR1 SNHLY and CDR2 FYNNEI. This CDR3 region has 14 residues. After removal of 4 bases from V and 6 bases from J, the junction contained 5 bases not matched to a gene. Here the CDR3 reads CASSGQGALNEQFF. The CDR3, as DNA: TGTGCCAGCAGTGGGCAGGGGGCGCTCAATGAGCAGTTCTTC.

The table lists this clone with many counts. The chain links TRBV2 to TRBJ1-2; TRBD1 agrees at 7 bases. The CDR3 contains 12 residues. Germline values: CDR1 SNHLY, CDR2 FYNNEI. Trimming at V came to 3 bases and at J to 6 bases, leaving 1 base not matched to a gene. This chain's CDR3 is CASSETGNGYTF. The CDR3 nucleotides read TGTGCCAGCAGTGAGACAGGGAATGGCTACACCTTC.

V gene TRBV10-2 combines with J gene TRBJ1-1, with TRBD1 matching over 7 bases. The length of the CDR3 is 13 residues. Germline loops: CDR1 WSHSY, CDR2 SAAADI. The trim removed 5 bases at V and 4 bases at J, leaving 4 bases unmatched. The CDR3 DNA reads TGCGCCAGCAGTCCTCAGGGGGGCACTGAAGCTTTCTTT. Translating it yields CASSPQGGTEAFF.

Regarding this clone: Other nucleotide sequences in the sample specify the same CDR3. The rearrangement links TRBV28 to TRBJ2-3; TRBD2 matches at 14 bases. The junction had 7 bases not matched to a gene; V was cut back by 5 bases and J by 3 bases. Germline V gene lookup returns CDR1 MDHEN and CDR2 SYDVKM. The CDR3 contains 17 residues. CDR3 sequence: CASSTAGLAGGTDTQYF. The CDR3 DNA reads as TGTGCCAGCAGTACGGCCGGACTAGCGGGAGGAACAGATACGCAGTATTTT.

CDR3 residues: CASSPCPGTSGRGTGELFF. For the CDR3, the DNA is TGTGCCAGCAGCCCGTGTCCCGGGACTAGCGGGAGGGGCACCGGGGAGCTGTTTTTT. V gene TRBV3-1 (or the pseudogene TRBV3-2) combines with J gene TRBJ2-2; 16 bases are a match to TRBD2. CDR3 length: 19 residues. CDR1 is LGHDT, CDR2 YNNKEL, per germline (reference sequence). Trimming cost V 4 bases and J 4 bases; bases outside gene matches: 9.

The CDR3 sequence is CAWSRITSGLRQGQDYGYTF. CDR3 bases: TGTGCCTGGAGTCGCATCACGTCGGGACTCAGACAGGGTCAAGACTATGGCTACACCTTC. V and J are TRBV30 and TRBJ1-2; 7 bases align to TRBD1. This CDR3 is built from 20 residues. Germline V gene lookup returns CDR1 GTSNPN and CDR2 SVGIG (reference sequence). V trimming: 2 bases; J trimming: 3 bases; junction bases outside the gene matches: 24.

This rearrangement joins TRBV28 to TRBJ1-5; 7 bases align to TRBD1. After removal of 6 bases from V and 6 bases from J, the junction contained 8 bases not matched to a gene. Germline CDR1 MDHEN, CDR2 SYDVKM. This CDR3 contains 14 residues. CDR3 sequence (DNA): TGTGCCAGCAGGGAAAGGGGGCCCGGTCAGCCCCAGCATTTT. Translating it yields CASRERGPGQPQHF.

CDR3 nucleotide sequence: TGTGCCAGCAGCCCCATCGCGACAGGGACGTCCTACGAGCAGTACTTC. Its translation: CASSPIATGTSYEQYF. This chain links TRBV12-1 with TRBJ2-7; whether TRBD1, the table's D call, matches the DNA was not checked. TRBV12-1 corresponds to a pseudogene. The length of the CDR3 is 16 residues.

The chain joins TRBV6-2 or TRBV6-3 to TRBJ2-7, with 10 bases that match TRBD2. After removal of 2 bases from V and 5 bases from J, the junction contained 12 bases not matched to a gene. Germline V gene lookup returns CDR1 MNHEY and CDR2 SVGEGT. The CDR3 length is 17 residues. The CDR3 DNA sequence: TGTGCCAGCAGTTACCCAACGTCGGGTCTAGCGGGGGACGAGCAGTACTTC. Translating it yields CASSYPTSGLAGDEQYF.